The T cell receptor (beta chain) described here comes from a study of blood T cell repertoires in COVID-19. Overall study context: Spain, Italy and the United States supplied samples that represented acute and convalescent COVID-19. PBMCs, B-cell-depleted T cells, or T cells provided the cDNA or gDNA that made up the material.

Authors' processing steps: Nucleated cell counts were estimated from reference gene primer amplification. Sequencing was performed with immunoSEQ multiplex PCR; in TCRdb, only in-frame clones are kept and a portion is missing. V and J calls plus clone size are reproduced from that table; the DNA served to infer D and trimming. This sample carries a few hundred thousand clones, 85% of them seen once, and the ten largest clones take 3.5% to 4%. This CDR3 contains 12 residues. Looked up from germline, CDR1 is MNHEY and CDR2 is SMNVEV (reference sequence). V dropped 5 bases and J dropped 15 bases, with 14 bases sitting between them.

This TCR derives from a woman aged 18-29 years with acute or convalescent COVID-19. Sequenced sample: peripheral blood. The chain recombines TRBV27 with TRBJ1-6; D not resolved. The CDR3 sequence: CASSLRGEVLHF. The CDR3 DNA is TGTGCCAGCAGTCTACGGGGTGAGGTCCTCCACTTT.